Detailed here is one T cell receptor (beta chain). Its cognate antigen is unknown. Recent acute infections and vaccinations were absent in the healthy HIV-negative adult donors. Both subsets, CD45RA+ naive and CD45RA-negative memory, were split from the CD4+ cells. The CDR3 consists of 15 residues. Germline loops: CDR1 ENHRY, CDR2 SYGVKD. V was clipped by 0 bases and J by 3 bases; unmatched bases: 3. This sample stems from a study of shared clonotypes between healthy human individuals. Study-level results: Tissues were not sampled, only blood, and their repertoires likely differ.

In the original processing: Junction-only sequences without quality scores were provided by ImmunoSEQ, so filtering was different. This table comes from immunoSEQ multiplex PCR, and its TCRdb copy is limited to in-frame clones, with some not included. V and J calls and clone size follow that table, whereas D and trimming were derived from the DNA. The profile covers some 2.4 million clones, with 80% to 95% appearing a single time and around 0.4% taken by the ten largest. This rearrangement joins TRBV10-3 to TRBJ2-7, with 9 bases identical to TRBD1. The sample comprised naive CD4+ T cells from PBMCs. The subset denotes: CD45RA+ positively selected. The sequence derives from a man in his late teens or twenties in good health. Some clones in this sample may be carry-over from other donors' samples. CDR3 nucleotide sequence: TGTGCCATCAGTGAGTCTAGGGGACAGGGCTACGAGCAGTACTTC. Protein product: CAISESRGQGYEQYF.